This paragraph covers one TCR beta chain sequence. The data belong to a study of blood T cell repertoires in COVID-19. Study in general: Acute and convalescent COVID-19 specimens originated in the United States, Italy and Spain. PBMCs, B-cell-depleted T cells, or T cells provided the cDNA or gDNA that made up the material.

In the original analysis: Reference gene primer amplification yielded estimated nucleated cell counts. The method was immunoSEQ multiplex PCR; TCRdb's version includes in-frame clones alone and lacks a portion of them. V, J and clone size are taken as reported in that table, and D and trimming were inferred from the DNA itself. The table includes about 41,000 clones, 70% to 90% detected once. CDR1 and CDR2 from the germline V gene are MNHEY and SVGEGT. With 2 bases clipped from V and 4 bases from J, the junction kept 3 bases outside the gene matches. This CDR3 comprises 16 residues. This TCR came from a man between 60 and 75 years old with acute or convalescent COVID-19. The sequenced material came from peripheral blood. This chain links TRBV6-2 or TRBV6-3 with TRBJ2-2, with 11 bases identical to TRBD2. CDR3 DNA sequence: TGTGCCAGCAGTTACCTAGCGGGGGGTATCACCGGGGAGCTGTTTTTT. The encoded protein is CASSYLAGGITGELFF.